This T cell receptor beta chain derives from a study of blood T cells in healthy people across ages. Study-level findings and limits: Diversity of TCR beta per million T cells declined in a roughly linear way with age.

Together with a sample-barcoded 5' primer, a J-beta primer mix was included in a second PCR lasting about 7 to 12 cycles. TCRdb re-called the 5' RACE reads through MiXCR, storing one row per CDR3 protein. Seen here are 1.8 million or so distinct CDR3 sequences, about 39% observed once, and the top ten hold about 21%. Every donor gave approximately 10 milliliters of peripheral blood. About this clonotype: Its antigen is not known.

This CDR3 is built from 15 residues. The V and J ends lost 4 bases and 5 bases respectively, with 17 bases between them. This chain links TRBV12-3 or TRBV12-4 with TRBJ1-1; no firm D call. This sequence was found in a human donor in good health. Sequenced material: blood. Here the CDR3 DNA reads TGTGCCAGCAGTTCTGACCCTCTCGTCGAGACTGAAGCTTTCTTT. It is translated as CASSSDPLVETEAFF.